Listed below are T cell receptor beta chains from one sample, sequenced in a study of blood T cell repertoires in COVID-19. Clones were sequenced by immunoSEQ multiplex PCR, and TCRdb holds only the in-frame ones, with some missing. The sample contains approximately 80,000 clones, around 90% of which appear only once. The specimen sequenced was peripheral blood. The source of these receptors is a woman aged 45 to 65 in a cohort sampled during active COVID-19. The CDR3 runs from the conserved cysteine through the conserved F or W. The order of the fields is CDR3 DNA, CDR3 protein, V gene, CDR3 length, D gene, J gene, clone size. D genes are given only for firm matches. Clone size, where shown, is once, few, many, or a class for clones that have expanded.

TGTGCCAGCAGTTCTGGGAACCAGGGGGCCTGGGGGCAGCCCCAGCATTTT	CASSSGNQGAWGQPQHF	TRBV28	17	TRBD1	TRBJ1-5	-
TGCGCCAGCAGCCAAGGCGTACAGGGGGCAGGAACTGAAGCTTTCTTT	CASSQGVQGAGTEAFF	TRBV4-1	16	TRBD1	TRBJ1-1	-
TGCGCCAGCAGCTTGAGCCTAAACACTGAAGCTTTCTTT	CASSLSLNTEAFF	TRBV5-1	13	-	TRBJ1-1	once
TGTGCCCCCTCCGGGACAACCTATGGCTACACCTTC	CAPSGTTYGYTF	TRBV2	12	-	TRBJ1-2	-
TGCGCCAGCAGCTTGGAAAGACAGGGGAGGCCTTCACCCCTCCACTTT	CASSLERQGRPSPLHF	TRBV5-1	16	TRBD1	TRBJ1-6	-
TGTGCCAGCAGCAAAACCGGGACAGGGGGCGATACGCAGTATTTT	CASSKTGTGGDTQYF	TRBV11-2	15	TRBD1	TRBJ2-3	-
TGTGCCAGCAGTTTAGCAGGCCCCTACGAGCAGTACTTC	CASSLAGPYEQYF	TRBV27	13	-	TRBJ2-7	-
TGTGCCACCAGCACCCGGACTAGCGGGAAAAATGAGCAGTTCTTC	CATSTRTSGKNEQFF	TRBV15	15	TRBD2	TRBJ2-1	-
TGTGCCAGCAGTTACGGTCCAGGGGCGCAAGGCAATGAGCAGTTCTTC	CASSYGPGAQGNEQFF	TRBV6-2/TRBV6-3	16	-	TRBJ2-1	-
TGTGCCAGCAGTTGGTTCTTATTTAGCGGAATATACAATGAGCAGTTCTTC	CASSWFLFSGIYNEQFF	TRBV6-2/TRBV6-3	17	-	TRBJ2-1	-
TGTGCCAGCGGGAGCGAGGGTCTGAACACTGAAGCTTTCTTT	CASGSEGLNTEAFF	TRBV27	14	-	TRBJ1-1	-
TGCAGCGTTGCAACAGGGGTGGGCTATGGCTACACCTTC	CSVATGVGYGYTF	TRBV29-1	13	TRBD1	TRBJ1-2	-
TGTGCCAGCAGTCCACAGGGGGCCATGCTTTTCACTGAAGCTTTCTTT	CASSPQGAMLFTEAFF	TRBV27	16	TRBD1	TRBJ1-1	-
TGTGCCAGCAGTGAAGTGCTAGAAACTTATGGCTACACCTTC	CASSEVLETYGYTF	TRBV6-1	14	-	TRBJ1-2	-
TGTGCCAGTGGACTAGCGGACTCCTACGAGCAGTACTTC	CASGLADSYEQYF	TRBV6-6	13	TRBD2	TRBJ2-7	-
TGTGCCAGCAGCCCGACAGGGGACACTGAAGCTTTCTTT	CASSPTGDTEAFF	TRBV7-9	13	TRBD1	TRBJ1-1	-
TGTGCCTGGCCCCCTGCCGCTGACAGGGGGAGTCAGCCCCAGCATTTT	CAWPPAADRGSQPQHF	TRBV30	16	TRBD1	TRBJ1-5	once
TGTGCCAGCAGGACAGGGGCAACTGGGGCCAACGTCCTGACTTTC	CASRTGATGANVLTF	TRBV28	15	TRBD1	TRBJ2-6	once
TGTGCCAGCAGTCTCCAGATGAACACTGAAGCTTTCTTT	CASSLQMNTEAFF	TRBV12-3/TRBV12-4	13	-	TRBJ1-1	-
TGTGCCAGCAGCTCCTATGGGGGGACTGAAGCTTTCTTT	CASSSYGGTEAFF	TRBV11-3	13	-	TRBJ1-1	-
TGTGCCAGCAGCTTAGACAGGCAAGAGACCCAGTACTTC	CASSLDRQETQYF	TRBV7-3	13	-	TRBJ2-5	-
TGTGCCAGCTCACCACCCAGGCCCCAAGAGACCCAGTACTTC	CASSPPRPQETQYF	TRBV18	14	-	TRBJ2-5	-
TGTGCCAGCAGCTGGGGGGGTTTCCGGGCGTTCTTC	CASSWGGFRAFF	TRBV5-8	12	TRBD2	TRBJ2-1	-
TGTGCCAGCACCCCAGGAGGGGCCCTCTACGAGCAGTACTTC	CASTPGGALYEQYF	TRBV6-5	14	-	TRBJ2-7	-
TGCGCCAGCAGTGGACAGAACTATGGCTACACCTTC	CASSGQNYGYTF	TRBV5-1	12	-	TRBJ1-2	few
TGTGCCAGCTCACCGAACAGGGAAGACGAGCAGTACTTC	CASSPNREDEQYF	TRBV18	13	-	TRBJ2-7	-
TGCAGCGTTGACGGACAGGGACCAAATCAGCCCCAGCATTTT	CSVDGQGPNQPQHF	TRBV29-1	14	TRBD1	TRBJ1-5	-
TGTGCCTGGAGCCGAGCGGGATCGGATACGCAGTATTTT	CAWSRAGSDTQYF	TRBV30	13	TRBD2	TRBJ2-3	few
TGTGCCAGCAGTTTATACGAGCGGGAGAATCCGTTCTTC	CASSLYERENPFF	TRBV27	13	TRBD2	TRBJ2-1	once
TGTGCCACCATCCTAGCGGGAGAGGGGTACAATGAGCAGTTCTTC	CATILAGEGYNEQFF	TRBV6-6	15	TRBD2	TRBJ2-1	-
TGTGCCTGGAGTTCCCCCCGGGGCTATGGCTACACCTTC	CAWSSPRGYGYTF	TRBV30	13	-	TRBJ1-2	-
TGTGCCAGCAGCTACTTGAACACTGAAGCTTTCTTT	CASSYLNTEAFF	TRBV25-1	12	-	TRBJ1-1	-
TGTGCCAGCAGCTTAGCTACTACAGGCTATGGCTACACCTTC	CASSLATTGYGYTF	TRBV7-9	14	-	TRBJ1-2	-
TGTGCCAGCAGTGTCACCCCCTTGGACAGCTCTGGGGCCAACGTCCTGACTTTC	CASSVTPLDSSGANVLTF	TRBV6-4	18	-	TRBJ2-6	-